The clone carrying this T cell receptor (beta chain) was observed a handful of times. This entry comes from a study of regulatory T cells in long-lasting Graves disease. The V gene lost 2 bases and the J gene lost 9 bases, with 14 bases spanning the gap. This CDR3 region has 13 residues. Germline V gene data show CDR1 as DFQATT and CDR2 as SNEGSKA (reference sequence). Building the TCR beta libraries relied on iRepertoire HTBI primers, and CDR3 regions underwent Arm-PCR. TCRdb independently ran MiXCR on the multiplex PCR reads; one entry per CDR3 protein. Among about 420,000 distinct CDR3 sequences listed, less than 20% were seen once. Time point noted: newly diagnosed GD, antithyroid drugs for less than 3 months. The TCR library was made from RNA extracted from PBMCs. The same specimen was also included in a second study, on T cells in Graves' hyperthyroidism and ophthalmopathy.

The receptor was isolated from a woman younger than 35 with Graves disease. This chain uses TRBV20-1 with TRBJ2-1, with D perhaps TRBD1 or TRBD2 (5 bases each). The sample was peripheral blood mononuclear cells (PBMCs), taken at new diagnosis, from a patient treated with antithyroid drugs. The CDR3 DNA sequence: TGCAGTGCTAGATCTGGGAATGGGGGTGAGCAGTTCTTC. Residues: CSARSGNGGEQFF.